This TCR beta chain is drawn from a study of CD8 T cells in Susac syndrome. General study results and limits: The number of individuals included in the study's TCR sequencing and HLA analysis was acknowledged as relatively small.

V lost 1 base and J 3 bases, leaving 12 bases between the germline ends. Germline V gene lookup returns CDR1 KGHSH and CDR2 LQKENI. The CDR3 has 15 residues. A note on this clonotype: Its matching antigen is unknown.

Reverse transcription of about 0.45 to 1 ug RNA used random hexamers. By means of immunoSEQ multiplex PCR, TCR beta CDR3 spanning 54 Vbeta and 13 Jbeta underwent amplification. TCRdb reprocessed the immunoSEQ multiplex PCR reads with MiXCR, giving one entry per CDR3 protein. The sample holds more than 200,000 distinct CDR3 sequences; just under 95% are singletons and the top ten take 0.07% to 0.09%. Treatment-naive patients with stable or active relapsing-remitting disease were the multiple sclerosis controls. The source of this sequence is a human donor with multiple sclerosis. Material: CD4+ T cells from PBMCs. The chain uses TRBV18 and TRBJ1-2; possibly TRBD1 for D (5 bases). The CDR3 here is CASSPRGEGDYGYTF. CDR3 DNA sequence: TGTGCCAGCTCACCACGAGGGGAAGGTGACTATGGCTACACCTTC.